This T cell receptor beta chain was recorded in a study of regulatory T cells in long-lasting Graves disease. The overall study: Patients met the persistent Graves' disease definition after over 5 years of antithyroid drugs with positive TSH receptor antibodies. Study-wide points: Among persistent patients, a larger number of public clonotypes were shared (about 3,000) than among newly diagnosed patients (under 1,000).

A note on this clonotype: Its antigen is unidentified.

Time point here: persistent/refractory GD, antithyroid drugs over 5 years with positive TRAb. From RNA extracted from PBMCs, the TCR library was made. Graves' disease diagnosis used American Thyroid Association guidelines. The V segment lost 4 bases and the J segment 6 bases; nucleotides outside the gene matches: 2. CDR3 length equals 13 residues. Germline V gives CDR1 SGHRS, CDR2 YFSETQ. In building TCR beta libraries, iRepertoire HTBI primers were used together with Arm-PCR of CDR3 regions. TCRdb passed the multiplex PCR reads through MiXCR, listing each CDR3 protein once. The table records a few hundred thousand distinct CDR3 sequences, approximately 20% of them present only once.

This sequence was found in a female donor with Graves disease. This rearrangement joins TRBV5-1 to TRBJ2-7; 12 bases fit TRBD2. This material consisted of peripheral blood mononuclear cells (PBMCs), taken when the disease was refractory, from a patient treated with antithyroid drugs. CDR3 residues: CASSRLAGVEQYF. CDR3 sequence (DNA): TGCGCCAGCAGCCGACTAGCGGGAGTCGAGCAGTACTTC.